A single sample gave rise to the 13 T cell receptor beta chains below, sequenced in a study of cytomegalovirus exposure and HLA in healthy donors. Both 60 Vbeta primers and 13 Jbeta primers went into the PCR. This table comes from immunoSEQ multiplex PCR, and its TCRdb copy is limited to in-frame clones, with some not included. The table shows some 130,000 clones, with approximately 71% occurring only once. Sequencing was carried out using PBMCs. The source is a man aged 25-45 years in good health and CMV-seronegative.

The chain couples TRBV5-1 to TRBJ2-2, with D perhaps TRBD1 (6 bases). The CDR3 consists of 15 residues. Germline CDR1 reads SGHRS; CDR2 reads YFSETQ. V was cut by 0 bases and J by 4 bases, with 10 bases left in between. CDR3 sequence reads: CASSLGQAGTGELFF. The CDR3 DNA is TGCGCCAGCAGCTTGGGACAGGCGGGCACCGGGGAGCTGTTTTTT.

This clone has just a few counts. The V gene is TRBV5-1, the J gene TRBJ2-7; a possible D gene is TRBD2 (6 bases). V was cut by 3 bases and J by 6 bases, with 16 bases left in between. This CDR3 comprises 14 residues. Germline V lookup: CDR1 SGHRS, CDR2 YFSETQ. The CDR3 here is CASSWGVTEGEQYF. The CDR3 bases are TGCGCCAGCAGCTGGGGGGTTACTGAAGGCGAGCAGTACTTC.

This clone was seen a handful of times. The identical CDR3 is also encoded by other nucleotide sequences in the sample. CDR3 DNA: TGTGCCAGTAGTATTGGGACAGGGGAGCAAGAGACCCAGTACTTC. This gives the protein CASSIGTGEQETQYF. The chain carries TRBV19 and TRBJ2-5; TRBD1 aligns across 10 bases. Trimming cost V 3 bases and J 2 bases; bases outside gene matches: 3. The CDR3 covers 15 residues. Germline V CDR1 and CDR2: LNHDA, SQIVND (reference sequence).

This chain connects TRBV2 to TRBJ1-1, with D maybe TRBD1 (5 bases). CDR1 and CDR2 (germline): SNHLY, FYNNEI. Trimming stripped 5 bases from V and 0 bases from J, with 10 bases between. The CDR3 is 14 residues long. CDR3 loop: CASSWGRMNTEAFF. The CDR3 nucleotides are TGTGCCAGCAGTTGGGGGAGGATGAACACTGAAGCTTTCTTT.

This clone was counted only a few times. This sequence joins TRBV6-1 and TRBJ1-1, with D possibly TRBD1 on 5 matching bases. Germline values: CDR1 MNHNS, CDR2 SASEGT. V was clipped by 4 bases and J by 5 bases, with 11 bases between them. CDR3 size: 13 residues. The CDR3: CASSVSGRTEAFF. The CDR3 nucleotides read TGTGCCAGCAGTGTATCAGGGCGGACTGAAGCTTTCTTT.

Only one count was recorded for this clone. The rearrangement uses TRBV5-4 and TRBJ2-1; 13 nucleotides line up with TRBD2. The junction had 13 bases not matched to a gene; V was cut back by 4 bases and J by 15 bases. The CDR3 length is 15 residues. CDR1 is SGHNT, CDR2 YYREEE, per germline (reference sequence). The CDR3 protein is CASSPETSGRAHRFF. The CDR3, as DNA: TGTGCCAGCAGCCCAGAAACTAGCGGGAGGGCCCATCGGTTCTTC.

J is TRBJ2-3 and V is TRBV30; 8 bases align to TRBD1. V trimming: 1 base; J trimming: 6 bases; junction bases outside the gene matches: 3. The CDR3 has 13 amino acids. Germline assignment: CDR1 GTSNPN and CDR2 SVGIG (reference sequence). The CDR3 region is CAWSEQGVDTQYF. DNA of the CDR3: TGTGCCTGGAGTGAACAGGGGGTGGATACGCAGTATTTT. Complete variable domain (other parts from reference TRBV30 and TRBJ2-3): SQTIHQWPATLVQPVGSPLSLECTVEGTSNPNLYWYRQAAGRGLQLLFYSVGIGQISSEVPQNLSASRPQDRQFILSSKKLLLSDSGFYLCAWSEQGVDTQYFGPGTRLTVL.

This clone has just one count. This chain connects TRBV4-1 to TRBJ2-1; TRBD2 agrees at 9 bases. Germline V gene data show CDR1 as MGHRA and CDR2 as YSYEKL. The CDR3 has 18 residues. After removal of 1 base from V and 5 bases from J, the junction contained 12 bases not matched to a gene. The CDR3 coding sequence is TGCGCCAGCAGCCAAGGTATTGTGACTAGCGGAATAAACAATGAGCAGTTCTTC. Translation: CASSQGIVTSGINNEQFF.

The chain joins TRBV5-4 to TRBJ2-7, with D perhaps TRBD1 (5 bases). This CDR3 has 14 amino acids. Germline lookup yields CDR1 SGHNT and CDR2 YYREEE (reference sequence). V dropped 0 bases and J dropped 7 bases, with 14 bases sitting between them. The CDR3 is CASSLGLQAGEQYF. The DNA of the CDR3 is TGTGCCAGCAGCTTGGGTTTACAGGCTGGGGAGCAGTACTTC. Supplemented by reference TRBV5-4 and TRBJ2-7, the full variable domain reads ETGVTQSPTHLIKTRGQQVTLRCSSQSGHNTVSWYQQALGQGPQFIFQYYREEENGRGNFPPRFSGLQFPNYSSELNVNALELDDSALYLCASSLGLQAGEQYFGPGTRLTVT.

The chain combines TRBV5-1 with TRBJ2-2; D is perhaps TRBD1 (6 bases). The CDR3 extends over 16 amino acids. V dropped 3 bases and J dropped 0 bases, with 12 bases sitting between them. Looked up from germline, CDR1 is SGHRS and CDR2 is YFSETQ. In nucleotides, the CDR3 is TGCGCCAGCAGCTCGACAGGAATATCGAACACCGGGGAGCTGTTTTTT. Protein sequence: CASSSTGISNTGELFF.

The chain is built from TRBV27 and TRBJ2-7, with a possible D match to TRBD2 (6 bases). CDR3 length equals 14 residues. V gave up 0 bases and J gave up 4 bases, with 10 bases separating them. The germline gives CDR1 MNHEY, CDR2 SMNVEV (reference sequence). CDR3 residues: CASSLSGLRYEQYF. CDR3 DNA sequence: TGTGCCAGCAGTTTATCGGGACTCCGATACGAGCAGTACTTC.

The chain uses TRBV6-1 and TRBJ2-5, with D maybe TRBD2 (7 bases). The CDR3 extends over 18 amino acids. V lost 3 bases, J lost 1 base, and 21 bases lay in between. The germline CDR1 and CDR2 sequences are MNHNS and SASEGT. CDR3: CASSERGGWEGGQETQYF. CDR3 in DNA: TGTGCCAGCAGTGAGAGGGGGGGGTGGGAGGGAGGCCAAGAGACCCAGTACTTC.

A remark on this clone: Other nucleotide sequences in the sample specify the same CDR3. J is TRBJ2-3 and V is TRBV9; 7 bases align to TRBD2. The length of the CDR3 is 16 residues. Germline values: CDR1 SGDLS, CDR2 YYNGEE. With V trimmed by 0 bases and J by 3 bases, 7 bases remained unmatched. CDR3 in amino acids: CASSVGGGVGTDTQYF. The CDR3 DNA reads as TGTGCCAGCAGCGTAGGGGGGGGAGTAGGTACAGATACGCAGTATTTT.